The 18 T cell receptor beta chains reported below all come from one sample, sequenced in a study of beta chain features in type 1 diabetes. Investigators reverse transcribed all isolated RNA, so they sequenced expressed TCRB transcripts. Clones were sequenced by immunoSEQ multiplex PCR, and TCRdb holds only the in-frame ones, with some missing. The sample includes approximately 44,000 clones, roughly 49% seen only once; the top ten take less than 2.5%. The sequencing sample was made of Tregs from blood. The source of these receptors is a woman in her late teens or twenties in good health.

The J gene is TRBJ1-3, the V gene TRBV6-6; 7 bases fit TRBD1. Losses at the gene ends were 6 bases for V and 5 bases for J; bases not matched to a gene: 10. Germline CDR1 is MNHNY and CDR2 is SVGAGI (reference sequence). CDR3 length: 15 residues. DNA for the CDR3: TGTGCCAGCAGACCCACCGACAGGGCGCGAAACACCATATATTTT. Translating it yields CASRPTDRARNTIYF.

This clone is labeled medium-sized. The chain has TRBV7-9 and TRBJ2-7, with D tentatively TRBD2 (5 bases). Germline CDR1 SEHNR, CDR2 FQNEAQ (reference sequence). The germline V and J ends were trimmed by 2 bases and 5 bases, with 7 bases remaining between them. The CDR3 totals 12 residues. DNA for the CDR3: TGTGCCAGCAGCTTATCCGGGGACGAGCAGTACTTC. It encodes CASSLSGDEQYF. Based on the CDR3 plus reference TRBV7-9 and TRBJ2-7, the full variable domain is DTGVSQNPRHKITKRGQNVTFRCDPISEHNRLYWYRQTLGQGPEFLTYFQNEAQLEKSRLLSDRFSAERPKGSFSTLEIQRTEQGDSAMYLCASSLSGDEQYFGPGTRLTVT.

The chain has TRBV10-3 and TRBJ1-3, with 9 positions matching TRBD1. Trimming removed 6 bases from V and 0 bases from J; junction bases left unmatched: 15. Germline CDR1 ENHRY, CDR2 SYGVKD. The CDR3 loop spans 19 amino acids. CDR3 in DNA: TGTGCCATCAGCCCGGGGGGGACAGGGCATGTTTACTCTGGAAACACCATATATTTT. Protein: CAISPGGTGHVYSGNTIYF.

The chain combines TRBV19 with TRBJ2-1; no reliable D call. CDR1 and CDR2 (germline): LNHDA, SQIVND (reference sequence). This CDR3 has 11 residues. V was cut by 5 bases and J by 9 bases, with 8 bases left in between. CDR3: CASSFNGEQFF. Here the CDR3 DNA reads TGTGCCAGTAGTTTTAACGGTGAGCAGTTCTTC. The variable domain in full, with the rest retrieved from reference TRBV19 and TRBJ2-1, is DGGITQSPKYLFRKEGQNVTLSCEQNLNHDAMYWYRQDPGQGLRLIYYSQIVNDFQKGDIAEGYSVSREKKESFPLTVTSAQKNPTAFYLCASSFNGEQFFGPGTRLTVL.

The V gene is TRBV5-1, the J gene TRBJ2-5; 8 nucleotides align to TRBD1. Germline loops: CDR1 SGHRS, CDR2 YFSETQ. V lost 4 bases and J lost 2; bases outside the gene matches: 7. The CDR3 is 15 amino acids. DNA of the CDR3: TGCGCCAGCAGCCCCGGACAGGGCCTACAAGAGACCCAGTACTTC. The encoded protein is CASSPGQGLQETQYF.

This clone was found a few times. The chain recombines TRBV2 with TRBJ2-5; no clear D gene. Trimming removed 4 bases at V and 1 base at J, with 7 bases between. CDR3 length: 13 amino acids. In germline, CDR1 is SNHLY, CDR2 FYNNEI. In nucleotides, the CDR3 is TGTGCCAGCAGTGGTGGGCCCCAAGAGACCCAGTACTTC. Its protein is CASSGGPQETQYF.

The rearrangement uses TRBV7-3 and TRBJ2-2; the match to TRBD1 covers 9 bases. The CDR3 spans 15 residues. CDR1 SGHTA and CDR2 FQGTGA come from the germline V gene. Germline trimming cut 2 bases from V and 4 bases from J; bases unmatched to any gene: 2. The DNA of the CDR3 is TGTGCCAGCAGCTTAGACAGGGGGGGCACCGGGGAGCTGTTTTTT. Protein sequence: CASSLDRGGTGELFF.

This chain links TRBV9 with TRBJ2-1; TRBD2 might be the D (6 bases). The length of the CDR3 is 14 residues. Trimming shortened V by 0 bases and J by 12 bases, and 16 bases separated the two germline ends. Germline loops: CDR1 SGDLS, CDR2 YYNGEE. CDR3 coding DNA: TGTGCCAGCAGCGTAGATCCTGGGGGGATAGGGCAGTTCTTC. This sequence encodes CASSVDPGGIGQFF.

V is TRBV5-1 and J is TRBJ2-1; TRBD2 aligns across 9 bases. This CDR3 has 15 residues. The germline gives CDR1 SGHRS, CDR2 YFSETQ. V lost 2 bases to trimming and J lost 7 bases; unmatched junction nucleotides: 7. The CDR3 here is CASSFGLAGWNEQFF. In nucleotides, the CDR3 is TGCGCCAGCAGCTTTGGGCTAGCGGGATGGAATGAGCAGTTCTTC.

The rearrangement links TRBV2 to TRBJ2-3; TRBD1 matches at 8 bases. From germline, CDR1 is SNHLY and CDR2 FYNNEI. The V and J ends lost 7 bases and 4 bases, in that order; junction bases with no gene match: 7. The CDR3 runs to 14 residues. Here the CDR3 reads CASKDRVGPDTQYF. CDR3 nucleotide sequence: TGTGCCAGCAAGGACAGGGTTGGCCCAGATACGCAGTATTTT.

This chain connects TRBV4-1 to TRBJ2-4; D is perhaps TRBD1 (6 bases). The CDR3 sequence is 15 residues long. The germline gives CDR1 MGHRA, CDR2 YSYEKL. V lost 0 bases, J lost 6 bases, and 12 bases lay in between. The CDR3 region is CASSQDLGQRNIQYF. CDR3 coding DNA: TGCGCCAGCAGCCAAGACCTAGGACAGAGAAACATTCAGTACTTC.

The chain employs TRBV7-2 and TRBJ2-5; possibly TRBD1 for D (6 bases). Germline values: CDR1 SGHTA, CDR2 FQGNSA. CDR3 length: 13 amino acids. The V end lost 5 bases, the J end lost 3 bases, and 10 bases lay between the germline ends. CDR3 coding DNA: TGTGCCAGCAGCCGCTACAGGGAAGAGACCCAGTACTTC. Residues: CASSRYREETQYF.

The J gene is TRBJ1-2, the V gene TRBV28; TRBD1 matches 11 bases. CDR3 length: 13 amino acids. CDR1 is MDHEN and CDR2 is SYDVKM in the germline V gene. After removal of 9 bases from V and 3 bases from J, the junction contained 3 bases not matched to a gene. In nucleotides, the CDR3 is TGTGCCAGTCGGACAGGGGGCTACTATGGCTACACCTTC. It is translated as CASRTGGYYGYTF.

This sequence joins TRBV5-1 and TRBJ2-3; 7 bases agree with TRBD1. CDR1 and CDR2 (germline): SGHRS, YFSETQ. The J segment lost 4 bases and the V segment lost 4 bases, leaving 12 bases of the junction unmatched. CDR3 size: 16 residues. The CDR3: CASSGDRARVADTQYF. The CDR3 region has the DNA TGCGCCAGCAGCGGTGACAGGGCTCGAGTGGCAGATACGCAGTATTTT.

The chain joins TRBV5-1 to TRBJ2-7; 9 bases line up with TRBD1. The CDR3 has 13 residues. Germline loops: CDR1 SGHRS, CDR2 YFSETQ. The J segment lost 2 bases and the V segment lost 5 bases, leaving 2 bases of the junction unmatched. The CDR3 here is CASRGTGTYEQYF. The CDR3 DNA reads TGCGCCAGCAGAGGGACAGGGACCTACGAGCAGTACTTC.

The chain employs TRBV5-5 and TRBJ1-2, with 7 nucleotides matching TRBD1. This CDR3 contains 15 residues. CDR1 is SGHKS, CDR2 YYEKEE, per germline (reference sequence). The junction had 8 bases not matched to a gene; V was cut back by 2 bases and J by 4 bases. This CDR3 reads CASSFYDRATYGYTF. The CDR3, as DNA: TGTGCCAGCAGCTTTTATGACAGGGCCACCTATGGCTACACCTTC.

The V call is TRBV21-1, the J call TRBJ2-7; the listed D gene, TRBD1, was not tested against the DNA. TRBV21-1 is annotated as a pseudogene. CDR3 length: 13 amino acids. CDR3 nucleotide sequence: TGTGCCACCGGACGGGACAGGGGTTATGAGCAGTACTTC. It translates to CATGRDRGYEQYF.

This chain links TRBV6-1 with TRBJ2-1, with TRBD2 matching 12 bases. V was clipped by 4 bases and J by 2 bases; unmatched bases: 6. CDR1 is MNHNS and CDR2 is SASEGT in the germline V gene. The CDR3 has 17 amino acids. The CDR3 nucleotides are TGTGCCAGCAGTGGGGAGACTAGCGGGAGACCCTACAATGAGCAGTTCTTC. Protein: CASSGETSGRPYNEQFF.